This T cell receptor beta chain was identified in a study of blood T cells in healthy people across ages. Study-wide results and limits: The CMV status of each donor remained undetermined, and this could have confounded shifts in expanded clonotypes. TCR beta diversity correlated strongly with naive T cell percentage.

Sample-barcoded 5' priming and a J-beta primer mix drove a second PCR of roughly 6 to 12 cycles. TCRdb re-called the 5' RACE reads through MiXCR, storing one row per CDR3 protein. Of around 870,000 distinct CDR3 sequences in the sample, about 28% were seen once. This clonotype appeared a few times. Its antigen is unidentified. The CDR3 has 16 amino acids. The V gene's germline CDR1 is SEHNR and CDR2 FQNEAQ (reference sequence). V lost 2 bases and J 3 bases, leaving 13 bases between the germline ends. Isolation recovered at least 6 million PBMCs from every sample. Each sample yielded at least 5 micrograms of PBMC total RNA.

The sequence was collected from a woman aged 80 or over in good health. The J gene is TRBJ2-2, the V gene TRBV7-9; D is possibly TRBD1 (6 bases). The sample was blood. The CDR3: CASSLRQGIHTGELFF. The DNA of the CDR3 is TGTGCCAGCAGCTTACGGCAGGGGATTCACACCGGGGAGCTGTTTTTT.